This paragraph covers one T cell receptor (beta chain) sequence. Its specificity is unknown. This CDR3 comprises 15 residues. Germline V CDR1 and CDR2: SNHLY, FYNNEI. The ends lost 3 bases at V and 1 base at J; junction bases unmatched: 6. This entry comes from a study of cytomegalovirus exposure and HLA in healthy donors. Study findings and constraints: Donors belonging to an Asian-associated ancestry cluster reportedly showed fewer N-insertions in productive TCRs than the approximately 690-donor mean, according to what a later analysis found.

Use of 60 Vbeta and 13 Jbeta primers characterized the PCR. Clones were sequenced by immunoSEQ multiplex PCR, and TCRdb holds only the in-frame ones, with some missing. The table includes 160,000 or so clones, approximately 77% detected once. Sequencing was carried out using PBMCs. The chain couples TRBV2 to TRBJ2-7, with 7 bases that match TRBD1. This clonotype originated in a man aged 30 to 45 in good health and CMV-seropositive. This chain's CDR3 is CASSDPDRESYEQYF. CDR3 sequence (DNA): TGTGCCAGCAGTGACCCCGACAGGGAGTCCTACGAGCAGTACTTC.